Listed here are 22 T cell receptor beta chains from one sample, sequenced in a study of T cells after yellow fever vaccination. TCRdb itself ran the 5' RACE reads through MiXCR, one entry per CDR3 protein. The profile covers about 330,000 distinct CDR3 sequences, with about 6.9% appearing a single time and over 15% taken by the ten largest. The material was PBMCs, obtained 45 days after the first yellow fever vaccination. These receptors were taken from a young man who received the YFV17D yellow fever vaccine.

This clonotype was detected a few times. V usage is TRBV12-3 or TRBV12-4 and J usage is TRBJ2-7; D call uncertain. There are 15 residues in the CDR3. The V end was cut by 6 bases, the J end by 0 bases, with 15 bases between. The DNA for the CDR3 is TGTGCCAGCAGCAGTGCCGACGGAGACTCCTACGAGCAGTACTTC. It codes for CASSSADGDSYEQYF.

This clonotype has only a few counts. The chain combines TRBV20-1 with TRBJ1-4; no clear D gene. CDR3 size: 12 residues. Trimming removed 3 bases from V and 8 bases from J, with 10 bases in between. Germline V CDR1 and CDR2: DFQATT, SNEGSKA (reference sequence). CDR3 loop: CSASSGSEKLFF. The DNA for the CDR3 is TGCAGTGCTAGTTCTGGGTCAGAAAAACTGTTTTTT.

This clonotype was seen a handful of times. It is unclear where the CDR3 begins or ends on the DNA, so no DNA is shown, and the CDR3 is as TCRdb lists it. This sequence joins TRBV6-8 and TRBJ2-1; the table names TRBD1, a call not compared with the DNA. A total of 15 residues make up the CDR3, ends included. Germline CDR1 MNHGY, CDR2 SAAAGT. The CDR3 loop is CASILGGARYNEQFF.

This sequence joins TRBV4-1 and TRBJ2-7; 11 bases line up with TRBD2. The CDR3 spans 14 residues. The ends lost 4 bases at V and 4 bases at J; junction bases unmatched: 3. From germline, CDR1 is MGHRA and CDR2 YSYEKL. CDR3 sequence reads: CASSRLAGLYEQYF. The CDR3 DNA is TGCGCCAGCAGCCGACTAGCGGGGTTGTACGAGCAGTACTTC.

This clonotype occurred a few times. V and J are TRBV5-1 and TRBJ2-3; D is unresolved. V was trimmed by 0 bases and J by 0 bases, leaving 14 bases between them. CDR1 is SGHRS, CDR2 YFSETQ, per germline. The CDR3 sequence is 17 residues long. The CDR3 protein is CASSLGRNFFSTDTQYF. CDR3 DNA sequence: TGCGCCAGCAGCTTGGGCAGAAACTTCTTTAGCACAGATACGCAGTATTTT.

V and J are TRBV20-1 and TRBJ2-7; perhaps D is TRBD1 or TRBD2 (5 bases each). V dropped 5 bases and J dropped 3 bases, with 11 bases sitting between them. The CDR3 sequence is 12 residues long. CDR1 and CDR2 from the germline V gene are DFQATT and SNEGSKA (reference sequence). CDR3 nucleotides: TGCAGTGCTCGCCGGGACGGCTACGAGCAGTACTTC. Encoded protein: CSARRDGYEQYF.

The gene calls are TRBV20-1 and TRBJ2-2; 14 bases line up with TRBD2. J lost 2 bases, V lost 2 bases, and 7 bases had no gene match. The CDR3 covers 18 residues. Germline V gene lookup returns CDR1 DFQATT and CDR2 SNEGSKA (reference sequence). CDR3 protein: CSARYSGTSGGNTGELFF. The CDR3 bases are TGCAGTGCTAGATACTCCGGGACTAGCGGGGGAAACACCGGGGAGCTGTTTTTT.

This clonotype was picked up a small number of times. The V gene is TRBV5-1, the J gene TRBJ2-1; D possibly matches TRBD1 or TRBD2 (6 bases each). CDR3 length: 17 residues. The germline gives CDR1 SGHRS, CDR2 YFSETQ. Trimming took 1 base from V and 6 from J, leaving 20 bases between them. This CDR3 reads CASSLIRAGRGGNEQFF. The CDR3 coding sequence is TGCGCCAGCAGCTTGATCAGGGCGGGGCGAGGGGGCAATGAGCAGTTCTTC.

This chain links TRBV7-2 with TRBJ2-2, with 8 bases fitting TRBD1. Germline loops: CDR1 SGHTA, CDR2 FQGNSA. Trimming at V came to 5 bases and at J to 1 base, leaving 3 bases not matched to a gene. This CDR3 spans 15 amino acids. This chain's CDR3 is CASSQDRVNTGELFF. As DNA, the CDR3 is TGTGCCAGCAGCCAGGACAGGGTGAACACCGGGGAGCTGTTTTTT.

This sequence joins TRBV12-3 or TRBV12-4 and TRBJ1-2; the D gene is possibly TRBD1 (6 bases). The CDR3 is 14 amino acids. The germline V and J ends were trimmed by 5 bases and 4 bases, with 14 bases remaining between them. CDR3 sequence (DNA): TGTGCCAGCAGTCCTCCAGGGGAGACCTATGGCTACACCTTC. Protein sequence: CASSPPGETYGYTF.

This clonotype was counted many times. Here the CDR3 reads CASRATGVETQYF. CDR3 coding DNA: TGTGCCAGCAGAGCAACAGGGGTGGAGACCCAGTACTTC. V gene TRBV7-2 combines with J gene TRBJ2-5; 7 positions match TRBD1. Losses at the gene ends were 6 bases for V and 5 bases for J; bases not matched to a gene: 6. The CDR3 has 13 amino acids. Germline values: CDR1 SGHTA, CDR2 FQGNSA.

This clonotype came up many times. J is TRBJ1-1 and V is TRBV4-1, with D possibly TRBD1 on 5 matching bases. Germline V gene data show CDR1 as MGHRA and CDR2 as YSYEKL. Trimming took off 6 bases at V and 0 bases at J, with 8 bases between the two ends. The CDR3 runs 13 residues. The CDR3 is CASRGVMNTEAFF. In DNA form, the CDR3 reads TGCGCCAGCAGAGGGGTGATGAACACTGAAGCTTTCTTT.

The chain links TRBV19 to TRBJ2-7; D may be TRBD2 (6 bases). Germline-derived CDR1 and CDR2 are LNHDA and SQIVND (reference sequence). The CDR3 consists of 14 residues. The V and J ends lost 4 bases and 0 bases respectively, with 10 bases between them. In nucleotides, the CDR3 is TGTGCCAGTAGTACCGCCGGGGGCTCCTACGAGCAGTACTTC. Its translation is CASSTAGGSYEQYF.

The chain employs TRBV24-1 and TRBJ1-1; possibly TRBD1 for D (5 bases). From germline, CDR1 is KGHDR and CDR2 SFDVKD. The V and J ends lost 2 bases and 1 base respectively, with 10 bases between them. The CDR3 spans 15 residues. The CDR3 bases are TGTGCCACCAGTGATTCCGGGACGGGGAACACTGAAGCTTTCTTT. Its translation: CATSDSGTGNTEAFF.

The genes are TRBV6-5 and TRBJ1-5; 7 nucleotides agree with TRBD1. Germline values: CDR1 MNHEY, CDR2 SVGAGI. This CDR3 comprises 15 residues. Trimming cost V 0 bases and J 7 bases; bases outside gene matches: 6. The CDR3 DNA follows: TGTGCCAGCAGTTACTCCCGGACAGGACCACAGCCCCAGCATTTT. This sequence encodes CASSYSRTGPQPQHF.

The V and J genes are TRBV29-1 and TRBJ2-5; the match to TRBD2 covers 13 bases. In germline, CDR1 is SQVTM, CDR2 ANQGSEA. The CDR3 has 14 amino acids. With V trimmed by 4 bases and J by 5 bases, 4 bases remained unmatched. The CDR3 region is CSVATSGGLETQYF. In DNA, the CDR3 is TGCAGCGTTGCGACTAGCGGGGGGCTGGAGACCCAGTACTTC.

The table lists this clonotype with a few counts. The chain has TRBV21-1 and TRBJ2-1; the table's D call, TRBD2, has no DNA check behind it. TRBV21-1 is designated a pseudogene. There are 15 residues in the CDR3. The CDR3 spells CASRPKLAIYNEQFF. The CDR3 DNA follows: TGTGCCAGCAGGCCTAAACTAGCGATCTACAATGAGCAGTTCTTC.

The J gene is TRBJ1-1, the V gene TRBV5-1, with D perhaps matching TRBD1 (5 bases). V gave up 0 bases and J gave up 1 base, with 7 bases separating them. This CDR3 spans 14 amino acids. Germline values: CDR1 SGHRS, CDR2 YFSETQ. CDR3 in amino acids: CASSLDRQNTEAFF. CDR3 bases: TGCGCCAGCAGCTTGGACAGGCAGAACACTGAAGCTTTCTTT.

A few counts support this clonotype. J is TRBJ2-6 and V is TRBV15, with 11 nucleotides matching TRBD1. The germline CDR1 and CDR2 sequences are LNHNV and YYDKDF (reference sequence). CDR3 length: 17 residues. V shed 1 base and J 6 bases; nucleotides not matched to a gene: 5. CDR3 region: CATSRGTGGVVANVLTF. The CDR3 bases are TGTGCCACCAGCAGAGGGACAGGGGGCGTCGTGGCCAACGTCCTGACTTTC.

This clonotype was seen a handful of times. This sequence joins TRBV12-3 or TRBV12-4 and TRBJ1-1; TRBD1 aligns across 9 bases. J gave up 11 bases and V 6 bases, and 7 bases lay outside the gene matches. The CDR3 contains 12 residues. For the CDR3, the DNA is TGTGCCAGCAGAGCCGGGACAGGGATGGCTTTCTTT. Protein product: CASRAGTGMAFF.

The rearrangement uses TRBV12-3 or TRBV12-4 and TRBJ2-5, with 8 bases that match TRBD2. This CDR3 has 14 amino acids. J gave up 5 bases and V 3 bases, and 5 bases lay outside the gene matches. CDR3 in amino acids: CASSFGGAGETQYF. The CDR3 nucleotides read TGTGCCAGCAGTTTCGGGGGGGCCGGGGAGACCCAGTACTTC.

This clonotype showed up just a few times. V gene TRBV6-2 or TRBV6-3 combines with J gene TRBJ1-1; D not certain. There are 12 residues in the CDR3. The germline V and J ends were trimmed by 5 bases and 6 bases, with 10 bases remaining between them. Germline CDR1 is MNHEY and CDR2 is SVGEGT. CDR3 region: CASSQQFAEAFF. DNA for the CDR3: TGTGCCAGCAGTCAACAGTTCGCTGAAGCTTTCTTT.